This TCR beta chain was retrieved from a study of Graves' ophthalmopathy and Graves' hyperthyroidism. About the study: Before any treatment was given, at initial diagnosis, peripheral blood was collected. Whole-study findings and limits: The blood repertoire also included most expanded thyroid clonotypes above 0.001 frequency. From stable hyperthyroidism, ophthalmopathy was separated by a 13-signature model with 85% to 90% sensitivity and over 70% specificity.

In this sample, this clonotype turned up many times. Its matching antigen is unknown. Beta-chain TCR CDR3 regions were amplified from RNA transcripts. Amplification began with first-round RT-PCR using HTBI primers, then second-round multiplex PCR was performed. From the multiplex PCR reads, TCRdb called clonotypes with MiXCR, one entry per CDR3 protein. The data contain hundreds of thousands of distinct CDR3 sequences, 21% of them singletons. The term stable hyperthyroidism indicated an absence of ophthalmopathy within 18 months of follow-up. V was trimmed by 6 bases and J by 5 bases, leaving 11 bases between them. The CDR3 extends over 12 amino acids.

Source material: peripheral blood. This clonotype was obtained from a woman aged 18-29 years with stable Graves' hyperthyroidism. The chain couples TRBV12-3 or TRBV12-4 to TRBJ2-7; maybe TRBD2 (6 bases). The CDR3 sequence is CASSPRENEQYF. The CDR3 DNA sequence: TGTGCCAGCAGCCCCCGGGAGAACGAGCAGTACTTC.